What follows describes a single TCR beta chain. Its antigen is still unknown. The sample holds no much larger clone one base away, and base qualities are not on file. DNA was extracted from blood mononuclear cells, with the same DNA used for both TCR and STAT3 sequencing. An Illumina MiSeq was used to sequence the TCRbeta libraries, yielding an average of about 40,000 productive templates per sample. Multiplex PCR amplification was used to generate TCRbeta CDR3 libraries with the immunoSEQ assay. Regarding the original processing steps: Repertoire diversity was computed as previously defined, with values near 0 indicating extremely monoclonal samples. TCRdb obtained this table from immuneACCESS and retained in-frame rearrangements with V and J assigned. These tables miss some clones; where compared with another copy, unresolved V genes account for less than half of the shortfall, and the remainder is unexplained. V, J and clone size were drawn from that table, and D and trimming were deduced from the DNA. The sample table records 10,000 or so clones; roughly 85% of these occur just once. The top ten hold 25% to 35% of the sample.

The germline V gene gives CDR1 as SGHRS and CDR2 as YFSETQ. The junction shows trimming of 0 bases on V and 4 bases on J, plus 8 bases between the germline ends. The CDR3 runs 14 residues from the cysteine to the phenylalanine. The only DNA kept is the CDR3, 42 bases in frame from the first base. The data were taken from a study of STAT3 mutations in large granular lymphocyte leukemia (dated by TCRdb to about 2019). With respect to the entire study: In roughly half of the longitudinally sequenced T-LGLL patients, canonical activating STAT3 mutations were detected. One or more immunosuppressive therapy regimens were given to more than half of T-LGLL patients, and hematologic response was seen in about 36% of the treated patients. To reconstruct clonal hierarchy and dynamics, serial deep sequencing of TCRbeta CDR3 and STAT3 was performed in patients with T-cell large granular lymphocyte leukemia. From an initial cohort of approximately 220 LGL patients, approximately 17 representative T-LGLL cases were chosen for longitudinal sequencing of TCRbeta and STAT3. A couple of patients with natural killer LGL leukemia were also sequenced longitudinally as controls within the study. Each patient was sequenced at an average of about 4 time points, ranging from 2 to 8 samplings. The study at large found these results: TCR clonotype switching after therapy was seen in about 35% of the 18 patients, with all newly emerging clones being STAT3 wild type. Because no samples were available when a clone first appeared, clonal expansion had to be inferred from samplings taken at other points. The linking of therapy response to changes in TCR clonal burden was complicated by variable intervals between samplings and differing treatment regimens. At least one immunodominant TCRbeta clonotype was present in every T-LGLL patient, and multiple immunodominant subclonotypes appeared in about half of the T-LGLL patients. Persisting codominant clonotypes in some patients meant a small but highly pathogenic clone may have been missed. The burden of the dominant TCR clone was higher than the STAT3 mutant burden in several patients, which suggests that the STAT3 mutation arose secondarily inside a clone that had already expanded.

The rearrangement combines TRBV5-1 with TRBJ2-1, and possibly TRBD2, on 6 matching bases. The receptor comes from a man aged 55 to 70 with T-cell large granular lymphocyte leukemia. Some clones in this sample may be carry-over from other donors' samples. The age is the age at diagnosis. Sequencing was carried out using peripheral blood mononuclear cells. The CDR3 sequence is CASSLDSGYNEQFF. In nucleotide form, the sequence is TGCGCCAGCAGCTTGGATAGCGGATACAATGAGCAGTTCTTC.